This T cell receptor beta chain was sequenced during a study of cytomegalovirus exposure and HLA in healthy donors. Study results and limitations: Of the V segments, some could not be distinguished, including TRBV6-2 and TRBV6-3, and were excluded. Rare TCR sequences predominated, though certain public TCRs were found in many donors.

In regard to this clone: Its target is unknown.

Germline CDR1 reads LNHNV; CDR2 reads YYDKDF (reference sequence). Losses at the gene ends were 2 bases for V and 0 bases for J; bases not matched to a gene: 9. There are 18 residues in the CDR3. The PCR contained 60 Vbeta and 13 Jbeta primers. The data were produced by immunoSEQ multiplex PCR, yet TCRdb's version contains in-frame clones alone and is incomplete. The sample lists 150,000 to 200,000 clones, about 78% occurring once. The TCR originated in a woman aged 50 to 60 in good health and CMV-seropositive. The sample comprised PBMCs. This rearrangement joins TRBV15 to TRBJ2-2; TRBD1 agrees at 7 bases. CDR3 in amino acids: CATSRPNPGTANTGELFF. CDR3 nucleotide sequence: TGTGCCACCAGCAGACCGAACCCAGGGACAGCGAACACCGGGGAGCTGTTTTTT. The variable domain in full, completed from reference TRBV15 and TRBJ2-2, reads DAMVIQNPRYQVTQFGKPVTLSCSQTLNHNVMYWYQQKSSQAPKLLFHYYDKDFNNEADTPDNFQSRRPNTSFCFLDIRSPGLGDTAMYLCATSRPNPGTANTGELFFGEGSRLTVL.